This T cell receptor (beta chain) is from a study of spatial heterogeneity in lung cancer. Study in general: Among detected sequences, beta-chain ones consistently exceeded alpha-chain ones in number.

Study conclusions and caveats: The appearance of ubiquitous expanded tumor TCRs in blood was greater at resection than follow-up.

Each molecule of TCR cDNA was tagged with one unique molecular identifier. TCRdb passed the 5' RACE reads through MiXCR, listing each CDR3 protein once. The repertoire holds more than 9,000 distinct CDR3 sequences, with approximately 8.1% as singletons. Time point here: sample taken at primary tumor resection. Material for sequencing was whole RNA from tumor, nontumor lung or frozen PBMC, left unsorted. The roughly 66 donors had untreated early-stage non-small cell lung cancer. This CDR3 has 17 amino acids. The V gene end was trimmed by 5 bases and the J gene end by 3 bases; junction bases not matched to a gene: 14. CDR1 is SNHLY, CDR2 FYNNEI, per germline. This clonotype was found many times. The antigen remains unidentified.

The V gene is TRBV2, the J gene TRBJ2-3, with 7 bases that match TRBD2. The specimen comprised PBMCs, sampled at surgery. This receptor was identified in a male donor with early-stage non-small cell lung cancer. The CDR3 DNA is TGTGCCAGCAGTTCCCGTACGGGGCGGGGGATTACAGATACGCAGTATTTT. The encoded protein is CASSSRTGRGITDTQYF.